The 14 T cell receptor beta chains below were found in one sample sequenced in a study of HIV-infected patients and healthy controls. TCRdb ran MiXCR on the 5' RACE reads and lists one entry per CDR3 protein. The sample lists under 70,000 distinct CDR3 sequences, roughly 21% occurring once. Material for sequencing was CD4+ T cells from blood. These receptors all stem from a human donor in good health.

A few counts support this clonotype. The chain combines TRBV19 with TRBJ1-6; D gene unclear. The V gene lost 5 bases and the J gene lost 9 bases, with 23 bases spanning the gap. There are 17 residues in the CDR3. CDR1 is LNHDA, CDR2 SQIVND, per germline (reference sequence). CDR3 in DNA: TGTGCCAGTAGTCTCCGGGCGCCGGAAATAAGCGCTTCACCCCTCCACTTT. Translation: CASSLRAPEISASPLHF.

The CDR3 region has the DNA TGCAGCGTTCCCAGGACAGGAAATTGGGAAAAACTGTTTTTT. Its protein product is CSVPRTGNWEKLFF. This chain links TRBV29-1 with TRBJ1-4; the match to TRBD1 covers 7 bases. J gave up 8 bases and V 5 bases, and 11 bases lay outside the gene matches. Germline CDR1 is SQVTM and CDR2 is ANQGSEA. The CDR3 sequence is 14 residues long. Variable domain in full (rest from reference TRBV29-1 and TRBJ1-4): SAVISQKPSRDICQRGTSLTIQCQVDSQVTMMFWYRQQPGQSLTLIATANQGSEATYESGFVIDKFPISRPNLTFSTLTVSNMSPEDSSIYLCSVPRTGNWEKLFFGSGTQLSVL.

The rearrangement links TRBV5-1 to TRBJ2-2; 7 nucleotides match TRBD1. The CDR3 totals 15 residues. With 2 bases clipped from V and 4 bases from J, the junction kept 5 bases outside the gene matches. Germline lookup yields CDR1 SGHRS and CDR2 YFSETQ. The chain's CDR3 is CASSLEGAGTGELFF. CDR3 in DNA: TGCGCCAGCAGCTTAGAGGGGGCTGGCACCGGGGAGCTGTTTTTT.

This clonotype was recorded many times. The chain is built from TRBV29-1 and TRBJ2-1; possibly TRBD2 for D (6 bases). Per germline, CDR1 SQVTM and CDR2 ANQGSEA. There are 15 residues in the CDR3. V was shortened by 2 bases and J by 2 bases, with 13 bases between the two germline ends. The CDR3 DNA reads TGCAGCGTTGAATGGAGGGCTAGTCCCTACAATGAGCAGTTCTTC. It codes for CSVEWRASPYNEQFF.

This clonotype has a handful of counts. A junction end diverges from the germline sequence, so it may reflect a read error. The CDR3, as DNA: TGCGCCAGCAGCGAGTCGGGGGGCGTAGTTACGCAGTATTTT. It codes for CASSESGGVVTQYF. The rearrangement uses TRBV10-2 and TRBJ2-3, with a tentative D call TRBD2 (7 bases). Germline-derived CDR1 and CDR2 are WSHSY and SAAADI. CDR3 length equals 14 residues.

This clonotype was detected a few times. J is TRBJ1-1 and V is TRBV5-1; possible D gene TRBD1, 6 bases. The germline gives CDR1 SGHRS, CDR2 YFSETQ. V lost 2 bases, J lost 11 bases, and 16 bases lay in between. The CDR3 has 13 residues. For the CDR3, the DNA is TGCGCCAGCAGCTTAGATCTGGGGGCGGCGGCTTTCTTT. Its translation: CASSLDLGAAAFF. Using reference TRBV5-1 and TRBJ1-1 for the parts outside the CDR3, the full variable domain is KAGVTQTPRYLIKTRGQQVTLSCSPISGHRSVSWYQQTPGQGLQFLFEYFSETQRNKGNFPGRFSGRQFSNSRSEMNVSTLELGDSALYLCASSLDLGAAAFFGQGTRLTVV.

There are many counts of this clonotype. The J gene is TRBJ2-2, the V gene TRBV18; D unresolved. CDR1 is KGHSH and CDR2 is LQKENI in the germline V gene. The CDR3 loop spans 15 amino acids. V was shortened by 2 bases and J by 5 bases, with 12 bases between the two germline ends. The CDR3 reads CASSPELGWTGELFF. As DNA, the CDR3 is TGTGCCAGCTCACCAGAGCTGGGATGGACCGGGGAGCTGTTTTTT.

The chain combines TRBV19 with TRBJ1-2, with D possibly matching TRBD1 (6 bases). This CDR3 is built from 15 residues. The germline V and J ends were trimmed by 4 bases and 4 bases, with 16 bases remaining between them. Germline CDR1 and CDR2: LNHDA and SQIVND (reference sequence). As DNA, the CDR3 is TGTGCCAGTAGTAGCACAGGGAGGGTAACCTATGGCTACACCTTC. Encoded protein: CASSSTGRVTYGYTF.

This clonotype was picked up a small number of times. The V and J genes are TRBV30 and TRBJ2-1, with D perhaps TRBD1 or TRBD2 (5 bases each). The germline V and J ends were trimmed by 0 bases and 5 bases, with 11 bases remaining between them. The CDR3 sequence is 14 residues long. CDR1 and CDR2 from the germline V gene are GTSNPN and SVGIG (reference sequence). CDR3 protein: CAWSVGHGNNEQFF. The DNA of the CDR3 is TGTGCCTGGAGTGTAGGACACGGGAACAATGAGCAGTTCTTC.

The sample holds a few counts of this clonotype. The rearrangement uses TRBV29-1 and TRBJ1-1, with D possibly being TRBD1 (5 bases). Trimming shortened V by 6 bases and J by 0 bases, and 14 bases separated the two germline ends. Germline values: CDR1 SQVTM, CDR2 ANQGSEA. This CDR3 is built from 14 residues. This CDR3 reads CSVQGALMNTEAFF. CDR3 nucleotide sequence: TGCAGCGTCCAAGGGGCACTGATGAACACTGAAGCTTTCTTT.

This clonotype was picked up many times. The gene calls are TRBV4-1 and TRBJ1-3; D not certain. CDR3 length equals 15 residues. The germline V gene encodes CDR1 MGHRA and CDR2 YSYEKL. Trimming left V 3 bases short and J 0 bases short, with 9 bases between. CDR3 residues: CASSQTGSSGNTIYF. CDR3 nucleotide sequence: TGCGCCAGCAGCCAGACCGGGAGCTCTGGAAACACCATATATTTT.

The table lists this clonotype with many counts. The V call is TRBV29-1, the J call TRBJ2-3; no definite D call. The CDR3 extends over 14 amino acids. The germline CDR1 and CDR2 sequences are SQVTM and ANQGSEA. Trimming cost V 4 bases and J 0 bases, with 11 bases left between them. CDR3 loop: CSVGPLLSTDTQYF. Here the CDR3 DNA reads TGCAGCGTTGGCCCCCTCCTAAGCACAGATACGCAGTATTTT.

This clonotype was counted at least ten times. The gene calls are TRBV25-1 and TRBJ1-6; 8 bases match TRBD1. The trim removed 5 bases at V and 8 bases at J, leaving 5 bases unmatched. The CDR3 contains 14 residues. CDR1 and CDR2 (germline): MGHDK, SYGVNS. The DNA of the CDR3 is TGTGCCAGCAGTCCGGCAGGGGGCCATTCACCCCTCCACTTT. It is translated as CASSPAGGHSPLHF.

This clonotype was recorded many times. This rearrangement joins TRBV6-5 to TRBJ2-5; 10 bases fit TRBD2. The CDR3 spans 16 residues. V lost 2 bases to trimming and J lost 1 base; unmatched junction nucleotides: 4. CDR1 is MNHEY and CDR2 is SVGAGI in the germline V gene. The CDR3 DNA reads TGTGCCAGCAGTTACAGGCTAGCGGGAGCCCAAGAGACCCAGTACTTC. This sequence encodes CASSYRLAGAQETQYF.